Presented here are 20 T cell receptor beta chains from one specimen sequenced in a study of shared clonotypes between healthy human individuals (dated by TCRdb to between 2020 and 2021). Receptors were amplified or captured by the immunoSEQ multiplex PCR assay. TCRdb stores this immuneACCESS table with in-frame sequences only. Part of the clones is absent; in the studies checked, under half of the shortfall reflects unresolved V genes, and no reason is known for the rest. For this sample there are 2,500,000 or so clones; 93% appear just once. In total, the top ten clones hold 0.36% of the sample. Sequencing input: naive CD4+ T cells from PBMCs. The cell subset or site label here, explained by the study, means: CD45RA+ positively selected. Every receptor here comes from a man between 18 and 35 years old in good health. Some clones in this sample may be carry-over from other donors' samples.

This sequence joins TRBV6-1 and TRBJ1-2, with 7 bases that match TRBD1. This CDR3 region has 13 residues. Germline V lookup: CDR1 MNHNS, CDR2 SASEGT. V trimming: 6 bases; J trimming: 8 bases; junction bases outside the gene matches: 9. The CDR3 loop reads CASRATGAGGYTF. As DNA, the CDR3 is TGTGCCAGCAGGGCAACAGGGGCCGGAGGCTACACCTTC.

On this clone: The sample holds other DNA sequences that translate to the same CDR3. This rearrangement joins TRBV18 to TRBJ1-1; D may be TRBD1 (5 bases). Germline V gives CDR1 KGHSH, CDR2 LQKENI. Trimming cost V 1 base and J 0 bases, with 6 bases left between them. The CDR3 has 14 amino acids. Here the CDR3 DNA reads TGTGCCAGCTCACCACTAGGGGTGAACACTGAAGCTTTCTTT. Translation: CASSPLGVNTEAFF.

The chain is built from TRBV6-5 and TRBJ1-1; D is unclear. Trimming left V 7 bases short and J 0 bases short, with 9 bases between. In germline, CDR1 is MNHEY, CDR2 SVGAGI. The CDR3 runs 13 residues. Here the CDR3 DNA reads TGTGCCAGCATCAAGGTATTGAACACTGAAGCTTTCTTT. This translates into CASIKVLNTEAFF.

This sequence joins TRBV7-9 and TRBJ2-3; 12 bases match TRBD2. Germline V lookup: CDR1 SEHNR, CDR2 FQNEAQ (reference sequence). J gave up 2 bases and V 2 bases, and 11 bases lay outside the gene matches. This CDR3 comprises 19 residues. This CDR3 is CASSLSAGLAGSLTDTQYF. The CDR3 DNA is TGTGCCAGCAGCTTATCAGCCGGACTAGCGGGATCCCTCACAGATACGCAGTATTTT. Filled out from reference TRBV7-9 and TRBJ2-3, the complete variable domain reads DTGVSQNPRHKITKRGQNVTFRCDPISEHNRLYWYRQTLGQGPEFLTYFQNEAQLEKSRLLSDRFSAERPKGSFSTLEIQRTEQGDSAMYLCASSLSAGLAGSLTDTQYFGPGTRLTVL.

This chain uses TRBV4-2 with TRBJ2-7; D remains unclear. Germline V CDR1 and CDR2: LGHNA, YNFKEQ. The CDR3 consists of 12 residues. V shed 4 bases and J shed 4 bases, with 8 bases lying between them. CDR3 bases: TGTGCCAGCAGCCCTAACTTGTACGAGCAGTACTTC. It yields the protein CASSPNLYEQYF.

As regards this clone: This CDR3 is also generated by other DNA sequences in the sample. The V gene is TRBV4-2, the J gene TRBJ2-7; D gene ambiguous. Germline V lookup: CDR1 LGHNA, CDR2 YNFKEQ. Trimming shortened V by 0 bases and J by 3 bases, and 9 bases separated the two germline ends. This CDR3 contains 14 residues. CDR3 region: CASSQDRLSYEQYF. The CDR3 region has the DNA TGTGCCAGCAGCCAAGACAGGCTGAGCTACGAGCAGTACTTC.

This clone was counted once. The chain links TRBV7-2 to TRBJ2-7, with TRBD2 matching 7 bases. Germline V gene sequence: CDR1 SGHTA, CDR2 FQGNSA. This CDR3 has 13 residues. V lost 4 bases, J lost 7 bases, and 7 bases stayed unmatched. In DNA, the CDR3 is TGTGCCAGCAGCTCAGGGAGGGGTGAGGAGCAGTACTTC. Encoded protein: CASSSGRGEEQYF.

This chain links TRBV4-1 with TRBJ2-3; D is tentatively TRBD1 or TRBD2 (5 bases each). The germline V and J ends were trimmed by 1 base and 2 bases, with 10 bases remaining between them. Germline assignment: CDR1 MGHRA and CDR2 YSYEKL. The CDR3 has 15 residues. The CDR3 protein is CASSQAAGTTDTQYF. The CDR3 DNA follows: TGCGCCAGCAGCCAAGCCGCAGGGACCACAGATACGCAGTATTTT.

This rearrangement joins TRBV5-1 to TRBJ2-1; 11 nucleotides agree with TRBD2. Germline CDR1 SGHRS, CDR2 YFSETQ. The CDR3 length is 14 residues. The V and J ends lost 0 bases and 15 bases, in that order; junction bases with no gene match: 8. The CDR3 region is CASSLEASGRKWFF. DNA for the CDR3: TGCGCCAGCAGCTTGGAGGCTAGCGGGAGGAAATGGTTCTTC.

The V gene is TRBV28, the J gene TRBJ2-2, with 8 bases fitting TRBD1. In germline, CDR1 is MDHEN, CDR2 SYDVKM. Trimming cost V 4 bases and J 3 bases; bases outside gene matches: 13. The CDR3 has 18 amino acids. The CDR3 sequence is CASSWGFIGQGDTGELFF. The DNA for the CDR3 is TGTGCCAGCAGTTGGGGCTTTATTGGACAGGGAGACACCGGGGAGCTGTTTTTT.

The V and J genes are TRBV11-3 and TRBJ2-5, with a tentative D call TRBD2 (6 bases). V was pared by 0 bases and J by 0 bases, with 14 bases between. CDR1 is SGHNT, CDR2 YENEEA, per germline. The CDR3 is made up of 17 amino acids. The CDR3 DNA is TGTGCCAGCAGCTTAGATCCGGGGGTAACGTACCAAGAGACCCAGTACTTC. This gives the protein CASSLDPGVTYQETQYF.

This chain uses TRBV5-1 with TRBJ2-5; the D call may be TRBD1 or TRBD2 (5 bases each). Germline V gene sequence: CDR1 SGHRS, CDR2 YFSETQ. Trimming cost V 0 bases and J 1 base, with 10 bases left between them. The CDR3 length is 15 residues. CDR3 in DNA: TGCGCCAGCAGCTTGGGTTTGGGGGTCCAAGAGACCCAGTACTTC. It encodes CASSLGLGVQETQYF. Filled out from reference TRBV5-1 and TRBJ2-5, the complete variable domain reads KAGVTQTPRYLIKTRGQQVTLSCSPISGHRSVSWYQQTPGQGLQFLFEYFSETQRNKGNFPGRFSGRQFSNSRSEMNVSTLELGDSALYLCASSLGLGVQETQYFGPGTRLLVL.

The rearrangement links TRBV30 to TRBJ1-5; D is perhaps TRBD1 (6 bases). In germline, CDR1 is GTSNPN, CDR2 SVGIG (reference sequence). This CDR3 comprises 16 residues. V lost 3 bases and J 4 bases, leaving 19 bases between the germline ends. CDR3 protein: CAWSPPPLGGNQPQHF. Written as DNA, the CDR3 is TGTGCCTGGAGCCCCCCGCCACTAGGGGGAAATCAGCCCCAGCATTTT.

The chain combines TRBV27 with TRBJ1-5; D is unresolved. Germline lookup yields CDR1 MNHEY and CDR2 SMNVEV (reference sequence). CDR3 size: 14 residues. The V end lost 6 bases, the J end lost 0 bases, and 9 bases lay between the germline ends. Written as DNA, the CDR3 is TGTGCCAGCAGCCGGGCCATTAGCAATCAGCCCCAGCATTTT. Translated, it gives CASSRAISNQPQHF.

The J gene is TRBJ2-5, the V gene TRBV6-5; 8 positions agree with TRBD2. This CDR3 has 14 residues. Per germline, CDR1 MNHEY and CDR2 SVGAGI. Trimming at V came to 4 bases and at J to 4 bases, leaving 5 bases not matched to a gene. The CDR3 nucleotides are TGTGCCAGCAGTTTGGGACTAGTGGGAGAGACCCAGTACTTC. Translated, it gives CASSLGLVGETQYF.

The chain has TRBV5-1 and TRBJ2-3, with D perhaps matching TRBD1 (7 bases). Germline V gene lookup returns CDR1 SGHRS and CDR2 YFSETQ. With 7 bases removed from V and 1 base from J, the gap between germline ends came to 16 bases. The length of the CDR3 is 15 residues. As DNA, the CDR3 is TGCGCCAGCCGCAGGGGGGAGGTTGGCACAGATACGCAGTATTTT. It is translated as CASRRGEVGTDTQYF.

The CDR3 coding sequence is TGTGCCAGTAGTATCGGGAGCGATGGCTACACCTTC. Its translation: CASSIGSDGYTF. V is TRBV19 and J is TRBJ1-2; D unresolved. The CDR3 loop spans 12 amino acids. Trimming removed 3 bases from V and 6 bases from J, with 8 bases in between. The V gene's germline CDR1 is LNHDA and CDR2 SQIVND (reference sequence).

This chain uses TRBV7-8 with TRBJ1-5; TRBD1 might be the D (5 bases). V shed 4 bases and J shed 5 bases, with 15 bases lying between them. The CDR3 length is 15 residues. Germline V gene lookup returns CDR1 SGHVS and CDR2 FQNEAQ. The CDR3 is CASSSRPDSYQPQHF. CDR3 nucleotide sequence: TGTGCCAGCAGCTCACGACCTGACAGTTATCAGCCCCAGCATTTT.

The chain has TRBV28 and TRBJ2-2; D gene unclear. V was trimmed by 6 bases and J by 4 bases, leaving 12 bases between them. The CDR3 is 14 residues long. CDR1 is MDHEN, CDR2 SYDVKM, per germline. The CDR3 loop is CASSEGPPTGELFF. In nucleotides, the CDR3 is TGTGCCAGCAGCGAAGGACCACCCACCGGGGAGCTGTTTTTT.

The chain employs TRBV30 and TRBJ2-7; the match to TRBD2 covers 11 bases. The J segment lost 7 bases and the V segment lost 7 bases, leaving 9 bases of the junction unmatched. Germline CDR1 GTSNPN, CDR2 SVGIG (reference sequence). The CDR3 totals 13 residues. The CDR3 region has the DNA TGTGCCTTCCCCGGACTAGCGGGCAGGGAGCAGTACTTC. Amino acids: CAFPGLAGREQYF.